The T cell receptor beta chain described here comes from a study of graft-versus-host responses after intestinal transplantation. TCRdb keeps only in-frame clones here, not all; method: immunoSEQ multiplex PCR. Among some 90,000 clones listed, around 92% were seen once. From germline, CDR1 is SGHRS and CDR2 YFSETQ. V lost 0 bases to trimming and J lost 3 bases; unmatched junction nucleotides: 1. The CDR3 has 14 amino acids. Concerning this clone itself: The antigen is unknown.

The chain has TRBV5-1 and TRBJ2-3; 7 bases agree with TRBD2. The sequencing used unstimulated CD8+ T cells sorted from spleen or lymph node cells, collected before transplant. This receptor was obtained from a human donor who was the organ donor for an intestinal transplant. The CDR3 reads CASSLGEGTDTQYF. The CDR3 bases are TGCGCCAGCAGCTTGGGGGAGGGTACAGATACGCAGTATTTT. Using reference TRBV5-1 and TRBJ2-3 for the parts outside the CDR3, the full variable domain is KAGVTQTPRYLIKTRGQQVTLSCSPISGHRSVSWYQQTPGQGLQFLFEYFSETQRNKGNFPGRFSGRQFSNSRSEMNVSTLELGDSALYLCASSLGEGTDTQYFGPGTRLTVL.